This T cell receptor beta chain was captured in a study of blood T cell repertoires in COVID-19. Study summary: There were acute and convalescent COVID-19 samples, and they came from the United States, Italy and Spain. Nucleic acid was either cDNA or gDNA, and it came from T cells, B-cell-depleted T cells, or PBMCs.

In the original workflow: Reference gene primer amplification yielded estimated nucleated cell counts. Using immunoSEQ multiplex PCR, the repertoire was profiled, and TCRdb retains in-frame clones only, with some absent. That table furnishes V, J and clone size, whereas the DNA furnished D and trimming. Counted here are 150,000 to 200,000 clones, 70% to 90% occurring once; the ten biggest clones make up approximately 5.6%. The CDR3 has 15 residues. The ends lost 5 bases at V and 1 base at J; junction bases unmatched: 4. CDR1 is LNHDA, CDR2 SQIVND, per germline (reference sequence). The origin of this receptor is a man in his forties with active or convalescent COVID-19. Sequencing was done on a sample of peripheral blood. The chain combines TRBV19 with TRBJ2-2, with 7 bases matching TRBD1. CDR3 protein: CASSARTGNTGELFF. CDR3 DNA: TGTGCCAGTAGTGCGCGGACAGGGAACACCGGGGAGCTGTTTTTT.